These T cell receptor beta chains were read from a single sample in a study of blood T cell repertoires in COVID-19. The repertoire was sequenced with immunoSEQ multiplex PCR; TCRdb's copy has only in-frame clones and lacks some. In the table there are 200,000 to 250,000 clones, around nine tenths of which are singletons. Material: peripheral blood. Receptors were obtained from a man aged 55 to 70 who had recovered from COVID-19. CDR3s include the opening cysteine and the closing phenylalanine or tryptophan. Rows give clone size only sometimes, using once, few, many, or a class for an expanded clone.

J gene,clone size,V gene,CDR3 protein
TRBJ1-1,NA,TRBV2,CASSPGVRAFF
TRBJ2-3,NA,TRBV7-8,CASSPRQGASPDTQYF
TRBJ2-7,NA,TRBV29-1,CSVCTSGSVCEQYF
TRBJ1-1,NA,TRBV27,CASSSLSGQLEAFF
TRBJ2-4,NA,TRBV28,CASRDSKNIQYF
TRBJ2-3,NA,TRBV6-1,CASSDSQGAAQYF
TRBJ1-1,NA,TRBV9,CASSVTRNTEAFF
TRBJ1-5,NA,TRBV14,CASSQHMTEQPQHF
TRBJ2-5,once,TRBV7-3,CASSPTPGGGETQYF
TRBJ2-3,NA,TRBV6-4,CASSDSRGNTQYF
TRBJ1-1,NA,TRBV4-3,CASRQTAQVANTEAFF
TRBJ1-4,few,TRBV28,CASSLSGQGDEKLFF
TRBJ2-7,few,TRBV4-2,CASSPILAGLRDEQYF
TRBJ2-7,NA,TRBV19,CASSPGERYEQYF
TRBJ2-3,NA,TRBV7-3,CASAAPDSYTDTQYF
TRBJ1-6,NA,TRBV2,CASLTGNYNSPLHF
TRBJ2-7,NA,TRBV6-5,CASTSLAGESEQYF
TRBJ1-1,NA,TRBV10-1,CASSTGQGTSEAFF
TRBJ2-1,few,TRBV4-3,CASSQDGGGSYNEQFF
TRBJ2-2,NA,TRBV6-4,CASSAGTSGAGELFF
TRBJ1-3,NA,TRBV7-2,CASSLGGPRNTIYF
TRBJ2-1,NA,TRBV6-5,CASSSDGAYNEQFF
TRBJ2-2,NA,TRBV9,CASSATSNTGELFF
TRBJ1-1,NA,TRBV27,CASSSVGQGARAFF
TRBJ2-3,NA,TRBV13,CASSLLDTQYF
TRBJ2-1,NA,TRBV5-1,CATQAGDSYNEQFF
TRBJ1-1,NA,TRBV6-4,CASSVSRNTEAFF
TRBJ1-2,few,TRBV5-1,CASTPGGSEYGYTF
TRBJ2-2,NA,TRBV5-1,CASLGPGANTGELFF
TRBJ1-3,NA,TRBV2,CASREDTIYF
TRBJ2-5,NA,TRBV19,CASSAGDRGGETQYF
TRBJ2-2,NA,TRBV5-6,CASSYERGVPIEGELFF
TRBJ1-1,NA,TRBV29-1,CSGMTGLNTEAFF
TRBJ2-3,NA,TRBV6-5,CASSPRLGGTDTQYF
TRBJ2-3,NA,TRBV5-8,CASSLGTGTDTQYF
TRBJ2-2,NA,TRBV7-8,CASSLVSSGRATGELFF